One sample yielded the 31 T cell receptor beta chains listed below, sequenced in a study of beta chain features in type 1 diabetes. Study-level points and caveats: The study found moderately but significantly shorter TCRB CDR3s in all four CD4+ subsets of Type 1 diabetes patients.

As every portion of the isolated RNA was reverse transcribed, the sequencing read expressed TCRB transcripts. The protocol was immunoSEQ multiplex PCR, while the TCRdb copy is restricted to in-frame clones and leaves out a portion. The sample records hundreds of thousands of clones, approximately 12% being singletons. Their specific antigens are unknown. The specimen sequenced was naive CD4+ T cells from blood. Every receptor here comes from a woman under 30 with type 1 diabetes.

The chain combines TRBV5-1 with TRBJ2-2; 7 nucleotides align to TRBD1. The CDR3 length is 15 residues. The germline CDR1 and CDR2 sequences are SGHRS and YFSETQ. The V and J ends lost 7 bases and 2 bases, in that order; junction bases with no gene match: 8. CDR3: CASSVNRGNTGELFF. The CDR3 nucleotides read TGCGCCAGCTCAGTGAACAGGGGAAACACCGGGGAGCTGTTTTTT.

V is TRBV5-6 and J is TRBJ2-5; D uncertain. The CDR3 has 13 residues. Germline values: CDR1 SGHDT, CDR2 YYEEEE. V lost 2 bases and J lost 1, with 6 bases in between. CDR3 sequence: CASSFGSQETQYF. The CDR3 DNA sequence: TGTGCCAGCAGCTTTGGCTCCCAAGAGACCCAGTACTTC.

This clone has just a few counts. This chain joins TRBV11-3 and TRBJ2-7; D might be TRBD1 (6 bases). From germline, CDR1 is SGHNT and CDR2 YENEEA. V was shortened by 2 bases and J by 0 bases, with 8 bases between the two germline ends. The CDR3 length is 14 residues. This CDR3 reads CASSLSDSSYEQYF. The CDR3 bases are TGTGCCAGCAGCTTATCGGACAGCTCCTACGAGCAGTACTTC.

This clone was counted only a few times. V is TRBV7-2 and J is TRBJ2-6; a weak D match, TRBD1 (5 bases). CDR3 length: 18 amino acids. Germline loops: CDR1 SGHTA, CDR2 FQGNSA. V gave up 5 bases and J gave up 0 bases, with 17 bases separating them. The CDR3 is CASSRGHPLFSGANVLTF. DNA for the CDR3: TGTGCCAGCAGCCGTGGACACCCGCTATTCTCTGGGGCCAACGTCCTGACTTTC.

This clone was observed a handful of times. The CDR3 DNA sequence: TGCGCCAGCAGCATCGGGACAAATAGCAATCAGCCCCAGCATTTT. It is translated as CASSIGTNSNQPQHF. J is TRBJ1-5 and V is TRBV5-1; D is possibly TRBD1 (6 bases). Per the germline V gene, CDR1 is SGHRS and CDR2 is YFSETQ. This CDR3 spans 15 amino acids. The ends were cut back, 4 bases at V and 0 bases at J, with 11 bases in the middle.

V is TRBV19 and J is TRBJ2-2; 8 bases agree with TRBD2. The germline CDR1 and CDR2 sequences are LNHDA and SQIVND (reference sequence). This CDR3 is 15 amino acids long. V lost 8 bases and J lost 0; bases outside the gene matches: 5. The CDR3 DNA reads TGTGCCAGTCTCCGGGGGGGGGCGAACACCGGGGAGCTGTTTTTT. It is translated as CASLRGGANTGELFF.

This clone was observed a few times. This chain connects TRBV27 to TRBJ2-5; D gene uncertain. CDR1 and CDR2 (germline): MNHEY, SMNVEV (reference sequence). This CDR3 is built from 14 residues. V lost 3 bases, J lost 1 base, and 9 bases lay in between. The chain's CDR3 is CASSLRTAQETQYF. In nucleotides, the CDR3 is TGTGCCAGCAGTTTGAGAACAGCCCAAGAGACCCAGTACTTC.

Here the CDR3 DNA reads TGCAGCGTTTCACAGGGTTCCCTCTACGAGCAGTACTTC. This encodes CSVSQGSLYEQYF. The chain links TRBV29-1 to TRBJ2-7, with a possible D match to TRBD1 (6 bases). The CDR3 consists of 13 residues. Germline V gives CDR1 SQVTM, CDR2 ANQGSEA. The germline V and J ends were trimmed by 5 bases and 3 bases, with 14 bases remaining between them.

This clone has just a few counts. V is TRBV9 and J is TRBJ2-1; TRBD2 aligns across 8 bases. V shed 3 bases and J 8 bases; nucleotides not matched to a gene: 7. This CDR3 contains 14 residues. Germline V gene data show CDR1 as SGDLS and CDR2 as YYNGEE. DNA for the CDR3: TGTGCCAGCAGCGGAGCAGCGGGAGAGTATGAGCAGTTCTTC. This encodes CASSGAAGEYEQFF.

This clone was observed a few times. The V and J genes are TRBV7-2 and TRBJ2-1; 13 bases map to TRBD2. Germline CDR1 and CDR2: SGHTA and FQGNSA. CDR3 length: 16 amino acids. V was clipped by 5 bases and J by 8 bases; unmatched bases: 9. The CDR3 protein is CASSPRLAGGRDEQFF. The DNA of the CDR3 is TGTGCCAGCAGCCCGCGACTAGCGGGAGGCAGGGATGAGCAGTTCTTC.

V usage is TRBV30 and J usage is TRBJ2-3; 9 bases agree with TRBD1. Trimming cost V 7 bases and J 1 base; bases outside gene matches: 3. Germline-derived CDR1 and CDR2 are GTSNPN and SVGIG (reference sequence). The CDR3 loop spans 13 amino acids. The DNA for the CDR3 is TGTGCCTTCCGGGACAGGGGCACAGATACGCAGTATTTT. Translation gives CAFRDRGTDTQYF. The variable domain in full, completed from reference TRBV30 and TRBJ2-3, reads SQTIHQWPATLVQPVGSPLSLECTVEGTSNPNLYWYRQAAGRGLQLLFYSVGIGQISSEVPQNLSASRPQDRQFILSSKKLLLSDSGFYLCAFRDRGTDTQYFGPGTRLTVL.

This clone has just a few counts. The V gene is TRBV9, the J gene TRBJ2-3; weak D call: TRBD2 (6 bases). The CDR3 has 16 residues. Germline CDR1 SGDLS, CDR2 YYNGEE. V was trimmed by 0 bases and J by 0 bases, leaving 11 bases between them. The CDR3 nucleotides are TGTGCCAGCAGCGTAGCAGGCGGGGCTAGCACAGATACGCAGTATTTT. Encoded protein: CASSVAGGASTDTQYF.

This clone occurred a few times. The V and J genes are TRBV5-1 and TRBJ2-1; 8 nucleotides agree with TRBD1. CDR1 and CDR2 (germline): SGHRS, YFSETQ. V dropped 3 bases and J dropped 8; count of bases not matched to a gene: 10. The CDR3 is made up of 15 amino acids. DNA for the CDR3: TGCGCCAGCAGCTCGGGACAGGCCCAGGTCCATGAGCAGTTCTTC. Its translation is CASSSGQAQVHEQFF. Variable domain in full (rest from reference TRBV5-1 and TRBJ2-1): KAGVTQTPRYLIKTRGQQVTLSCSPISGHRSVSWYQQTPGQGLQFLFEYFSETQRNKGNFPGRFSGRQFSNSRSEMNVSTLELGDSALYLCASSSGQAQVHEQFFGPGTRLTVL.

This clone was seen more than once but under ten times. The rearrangement uses TRBV9 and TRBJ1-3; TRBD1 is a possible D gene (5 bases). Per the germline V gene, CDR1 is SGDLS and CDR2 is YYNGEE. The CDR3 sequence is 15 residues long. The V end lost 3 bases, the J end lost 0 bases, and 10 bases lay between the germline ends. The DNA for the CDR3 is TGTGCCAGCAGCGACAGGACGAGCTCTGGAAACACCATATATTTT. It codes for CASSDRTSSGNTIYF.

This clone was seen a few times. V is TRBV30 and J is TRBJ1-5; D perhaps matches TRBD1 (5 bases). The V end was cut by 2 bases, the J end by 6 bases, with 11 bases between. The CDR3 spans 13 residues. Germline V gene sequence: CDR1 GTSNPN, CDR2 SVGIG (reference sequence). The CDR3 loop is CAWSSTVGQPQHF. The CDR3 region has the DNA TGTGCCTGGAGTTCGACAGTGGGTCAGCCCCAGCATTTT.

Here the CDR3 DNA reads TGTGCCAGCAGCGATCCTAGCGGGACCGAGCAGTTCTTC. This encodes CASSDPSGTEQFF. J is TRBJ2-1 and V is TRBV9; 9 nucleotides align to TRBD2. This CDR3 region has 13 residues. V was clipped by 3 bases and J by 10 bases; unmatched bases: 5. Germline V gene sequence: CDR1 SGDLS, CDR2 YYNGEE.

In this sample, this clone turned up a few times. The J gene is TRBJ2-7, the V gene TRBV7-2, with D perhaps matching TRBD2 (5 bases). There are 13 residues in the CDR3. Germline loops: CDR1 SGHTA, CDR2 FQGNSA. V was cut by 5 bases and J by 3 bases, with 11 bases left in between. CDR3 DNA: TGTGCCAGCAGCGCCCCGGGGTTCTACGAGCAGTACTTC. Translation gives CASSAPGFYEQYF.

This clone showed up just a few times. The gene calls are TRBV10-3 and TRBJ2-3; D may be TRBD1 (6 bases). Germline V gene sequence: CDR1 ENHRY, CDR2 SYGVKD. V was cut by 6 bases and J by 1 base, with 14 bases left in between. This CDR3 is 15 amino acids long. CDR3 coding DNA: TGTGCCATCAGGGGAACGACAGGCGGCACAGATACGCAGTATTTT. It yields the protein CAIRGTTGGTDTQYF.

The chain recombines TRBV7-2 with TRBJ2-5, with a tentative D call TRBD2 (5 bases). Germline V CDR1 and CDR2: SGHTA, FQGNSA. Trimming cost V 1 base and J 5 bases, with 11 bases left between them. The CDR3 sequence is 14 residues long. CDR3 DNA: TGTGCCAGCAGCTTAGTGAGCGGACCTGAGACCCAGTACTTC. Translating gives CASSLVSGPETQYF.

Turning to this clone: Compared with germline, one end of the junction differs, possibly owing to a read error. The sample carries other DNA sequences with the same CDR3. The V call is TRBV29-1, the J call TRBJ1-1, with D possibly being TRBD1 (6 bases). This CDR3 region has 13 residues. The V gene's germline CDR1 is SQVTM and CDR2 ANQGSEA. The CDR3 nucleotides read TGCAGCGTGGAAGGACAGTCGAACACTGAAGCTTTCTTT. This gives the protein CSVEGQSNTEAFF.

This clone was observed a few times. The chain carries TRBV6-5 and TRBJ2-1, with 7 bases that match TRBD2. The J segment lost 7 bases and the V segment lost 5 bases, leaving 5 bases of the junction unmatched. Germline CDR1 reads MNHEY; CDR2 reads SVGAGI. The CDR3 has 13 residues. The CDR3 DNA reads TGTGCCAGCAGTCCTCGACTAGCTAATGAGCAGTTCTTC. This translates into CASSPRLANEQFF.

This clone was recorded a few times. The gene calls are TRBV18 and TRBJ2-7, with 8 bases identical to TRBD2. Germline trimming cut 3 bases from V and 3 bases from J; bases unmatched to any gene: 7. Germline lookup yields CDR1 KGHSH and CDR2 LQKENI. The CDR3 length is 15 residues. The CDR3 loop is CASSPGVAGNYEQYF. CDR3 in DNA: TGTGCCAGCTCACCCGGTGTAGCGGGGAACTACGAGCAGTACTTC.

The genes are TRBV6-5 and TRBJ2-1; 13 bases are shared with TRBD2. Germline V gene data show CDR1 as MNHEY and CDR2 as SVGAGI. The length of the CDR3 is 13 residues. The V segment lost 10 bases and the J segment 8 bases; nucleotides outside the gene matches: 5. The CDR3 DNA sequence: TGTGCCACCGGGACTAGCGGGATTGATGAGCAGTTCTTC. It encodes CATGTSGIDEQFF.

This clone was counted only a few times. The same CDR3 can be traced to other DNA sequences in this sample. The CDR3 sequence is CASSYSESTDTQYF. CDR3 in DNA: TGTGCCAGCAGTTACTCAGAGTCCACAGATACGCAGTATTTT. The chain uses TRBV6-5 and TRBJ2-3; unclear D gene. V lost 0 bases, J lost 2 bases, and 6 bases lay in between. Germline V lookup: CDR1 MNHEY, CDR2 SVGAGI. This CDR3 contains 14 residues.

In this sample, this clone turned up a few times. The chain combines TRBV5-6 with TRBJ2-5; the D gene is possibly TRBD1 (6 bases). The CDR3 is 14 amino acids. From germline, CDR1 is SGHDT and CDR2 YYEEEE. V gave up 4 bases and J gave up 2 bases, with 12 bases separating them. Here the CDR3 reads CASSRKGVQETQYF. CDR3 in DNA: TGTGCCAGCAGCCGTAAGGGGGTACAAGAGACCCAGTACTTC.

CDR3: CASSQYTPSYEQYF. For the CDR3, the DNA is TGTGCCAGCAGCCAATACACCCCCTCCTACGAGCAGTACTTC. The rearrangement joins TRBV14 to TRBJ2-7; D is unresolved. The V end lost 2 bases, the J end lost 0 bases, and 8 bases lay between the germline ends. The CDR3 contains 14 residues. Germline V gene data show CDR1 as SGHDN and CDR2 as FVKESK.

The J gene is TRBJ1-4, the V gene TRBV11-2; D is possibly TRBD1 (6 bases). The V gene's germline CDR1 is SGHAT and CDR2 FQNNGV. V was trimmed by 1 base and J by 7 bases, leaving 10 bases between them. The CDR3 contains 14 residues. CDR3 DNA: TGTGCCAGCAGCTTAGTGGCAGGGGTTGAAAAACTGTTTTTT. Protein product: CASSLVAGVEKLFF.

This chain uses TRBV19 with TRBJ2-1, with 7 nucleotides matching TRBD2. CDR1 and CDR2 from the germline V gene are LNHDA and SQIVND (reference sequence). The J segment lost 0 bases and the V segment lost 2 bases, leaving 4 bases of the junction unmatched. There are 16 residues in the CDR3. The CDR3 DNA reads as TGTGCCAGTAGTATACGTGGGAGGGGCTCCTACAATGAGCAGTTCTTC. Residues: CASSIRGRGSYNEQFF. Together with reference TRBV19 and TRBJ2-1, the CDR3 gives the full variable domain: DGGITQSPKYLFRKEGQNVTLSCEQNLNHDAMYWYRQDPGQGLRLIYYSQIVNDFQKGDIAEGYSVSREKKESFPLTVTSAQKNPTAFYLCASSIRGRGSYNEQFFGPGTRLTVL.

The chain has TRBV4-3 and TRBJ1-5; maybe TRBD1 (5 bases). Looked up from germline, CDR1 is LGHNA and CDR2 is YSLEER. The CDR3 is 13 amino acids. The V and J ends lost 3 bases and 6 bases respectively, with 9 bases between them. The CDR3 here is CASSHPDTQPQHF. CDR3 coding DNA: TGCGCCAGCAGCCATCCGGACACTCAGCCCCAGCATTTT.

This chain links TRBV2 with TRBJ1-1, with a weak D call TRBD1 (5 bases). CDR3 length: 14 residues. Germline V gene sequence: CDR1 SNHLY, CDR2 FYNNEI. With 5 bases removed from V and 3 bases from J, the gap between germline ends came to 13 bases. CDR3: CASSSVGGDTEAFF. Here the CDR3 DNA reads TGTGCCAGCAGTTCCGTAGGAGGGGACACTGAAGCTTTCTTT.

The chain joins TRBV9 to TRBJ2-3; 10 bases align to TRBD2. Trimming cost V 4 bases and J 0 bases; bases outside gene matches: 5. The length of the CDR3 is 16 residues. Germline V lookup: CDR1 SGDLS, CDR2 YYNGEE. For the CDR3, the DNA is TGTGCCAGCAGCACGCTAGCGGGGGCTAGCACAGATACGCAGTATTTT. Protein product: CASSTLAGASTDTQYF.